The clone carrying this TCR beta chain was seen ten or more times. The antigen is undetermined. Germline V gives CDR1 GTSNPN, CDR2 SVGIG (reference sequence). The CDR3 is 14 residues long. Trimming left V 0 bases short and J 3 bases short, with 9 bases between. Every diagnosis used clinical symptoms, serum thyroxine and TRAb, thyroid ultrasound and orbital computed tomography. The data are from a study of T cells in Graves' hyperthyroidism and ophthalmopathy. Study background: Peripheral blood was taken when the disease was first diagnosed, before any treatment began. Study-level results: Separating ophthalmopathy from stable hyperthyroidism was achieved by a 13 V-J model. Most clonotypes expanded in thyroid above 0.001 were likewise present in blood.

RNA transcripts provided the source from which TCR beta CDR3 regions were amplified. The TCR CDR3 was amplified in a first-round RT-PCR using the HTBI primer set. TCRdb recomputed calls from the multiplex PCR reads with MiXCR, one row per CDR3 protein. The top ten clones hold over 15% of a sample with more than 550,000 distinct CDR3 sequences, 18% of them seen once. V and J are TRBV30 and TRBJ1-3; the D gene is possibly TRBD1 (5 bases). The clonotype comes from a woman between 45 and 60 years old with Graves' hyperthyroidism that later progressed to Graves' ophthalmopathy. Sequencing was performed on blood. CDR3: CAWSVGAFGNTIYF. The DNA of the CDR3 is TGTGCCTGGAGTGTCGGGGCGTTTGGAAACACCATATATTTT.